The 11 T cell receptor beta chains below come from one sample, sequenced in a study of blood T cell repertoires in COVID-19. Libraries were prepared by immunoSEQ multiplex PCR; TCRdb keeps only in-frame clonotypes and omits some of them. In the table there are about 180,000 clones, 75% to 90% of which are singletons. Source material: PBMCs or T cells enriched from blood (not recorded which). These receptors originate from a man in his forties or fifties who had recovered from COVID-19.

A single count supports this clone. This sequence joins TRBV10-3 and TRBJ1-6; TRBD1 matches 9 bases. The V and J ends lost 5 bases and 7 bases, in that order; junction bases with no gene match: 6. The CDR3 totals 15 residues. The germline gives CDR1 ENHRY, CDR2 SYGVKD. CDR3: CAISPGQGPNSPLHF. CDR3 in DNA: TGTGCCATCAGTCCGGGACAGGGCCCGAATTCACCCCTCCACTTT.

V and J are TRBV14 and TRBJ2-2; 8 positions agree with TRBD2. With V trimmed by 1 base and J by 6 bases, 16 bases remained unmatched. There are 19 residues in the CDR3. Germline V lookup: CDR1 SGHDN, CDR2 FVKESK. DNA of the CDR3: TGTGCCAGCAGCCAAGTCCCGTTCCTTAGCGGGAATGGGGCCGGGGAGCTGTTTTTT. Its protein product is CASSQVPFLSGNGAGELFF.

This clone showed up just once. This chain connects TRBV5-8 to TRBJ1-2, with 9 bases that match TRBD1. The CDR3 length is 18 residues. CDR1 and CDR2 from the germline V gene are SGHTS and YDEGEE. V shed 3 bases and J 5 bases; nucleotides not matched to a gene: 17. The CDR3 region has the DNA TGTGCCAGCAGCTCCCCACAGGGGGGACAGGGTATCCGGTATGGCTACACCTTC. Translation gives CASSSPQGGQGIRYGYTF.

This clone showed up just a few times. The V gene is TRBV2, the J gene TRBJ2-5; 8 nucleotides line up with TRBD1. CDR3 length: 17 residues. Losses at the gene ends were 6 bases for V and 4 bases for J; bases not matched to a gene: 16. Germline V gene sequence: CDR1 SNHLY, CDR2 FYNNEI. The CDR3 spells CASRAPSGQGVPETQYF. The DNA for the CDR3 is TGTGCCAGCAGAGCTCCCAGTGGACAGGGAGTCCCAGAGACCCAGTACTTC.

This clone appeared a single time. The chain couples TRBV15 to TRBJ2-1, with D possibly matching TRBD2 (5 bases). Germline V gene sequence: CDR1 LNHNV, CDR2 YYDKDF (reference sequence). The CDR3 has 14 amino acids. Trimming pared 6 bases from V and 10 bases from J, leaving 19 bases between. CDR3 sequence (DNA): TGTGCCACCAGTGAGGGCCCCGTGCCAATCGAGCAGTTCTTC. Its protein is CATSEGPVPIEQFF.

The rearrangement uses TRBV19 and TRBJ1-1; D is uncertain. V gave up 6 bases and J gave up 1 base, with 9 bases separating them. The CDR3 extends over 13 amino acids. Germline values: CDR1 LNHDA, CDR2 SQIVND (reference sequence). CDR3 sequence (DNA): TGTGCCAGTAGGGAAACGGGGAACACTGAAGCTTTCTTT. Translated, it gives CASRETGNTEAFF.

J is TRBJ2-5 and V is TRBV2, with a weak D call TRBD2 (5 bases). The CDR3 is made up of 14 amino acids. The V end lost 3 bases, the J end lost 4 bases, and 12 bases lay between the germline ends. The germline CDR1 and CDR2 sequences are SNHLY and FYNNEI. This CDR3 reads CASSERKGAETQYF. The DNA for the CDR3 is TGTGCCAGCAGTGAGAGAAAGGGAGCAGAGACCCAGTACTTC.

The chain has TRBV12-3 or TRBV12-4 and TRBJ1-2; possibly TRBD1 for D (5 bases). There are 13 residues in the CDR3. Trimming took 5 bases from V and 5 from J, leaving 12 bases between them. DNA for the CDR3: TGTGCCAGCAGTACCGGACGGGGGTATGGCTACACCTTC. This gives the protein CASSTGRGYGYTF.

CDR3 sequence: CSVVLAGAGEQYF. As DNA, the CDR3 is TGCAGCGTGGTCCTAGCGGGAGCAGGGGAGCAGTACTTC. This chain joins TRBV29-1 and TRBJ2-7, with 10 bases lining up with TRBD2. V was pared by 6 bases and J by 7 bases, with 9 bases of the junction left unmatched. The CDR3 runs 13 residues. Per germline, CDR1 SQVTM and CDR2 ANQGSEA.

The rearrangement joins TRBV19 to TRBJ1-5, with a weak D call TRBD1 (6 bases). Trimming cost V 4 bases and J 0 bases, with 34 bases left between them. From germline, CDR1 is LNHDA and CDR2 SQIVND (reference sequence). The CDR3 is 23 amino acids. CDR3 residues: CASSTPDRFELREFSNSNQPQHF. CDR3 sequence (DNA): TGTGCCAGTAGTACCCCGGACAGATTCGAATTGAGGGAGTTCTCGAATAGCAATCAGCCCCAGCATTTT.

The V call is TRBV10-3, the J call TRBJ1-2; D is possibly TRBD1 (5 bases). With 6 bases removed from V and 4 bases from J, the gap between germline ends came to 6 bases. The germline gives CDR1 ENHRY, CDR2 SYGVKD. The CDR3 has 11 residues. CDR3 residues: CAIRGVYGYTF. Written as DNA, the CDR3 is TGTGCCATCAGAGGGGTCTATGGCTACACCTTC.